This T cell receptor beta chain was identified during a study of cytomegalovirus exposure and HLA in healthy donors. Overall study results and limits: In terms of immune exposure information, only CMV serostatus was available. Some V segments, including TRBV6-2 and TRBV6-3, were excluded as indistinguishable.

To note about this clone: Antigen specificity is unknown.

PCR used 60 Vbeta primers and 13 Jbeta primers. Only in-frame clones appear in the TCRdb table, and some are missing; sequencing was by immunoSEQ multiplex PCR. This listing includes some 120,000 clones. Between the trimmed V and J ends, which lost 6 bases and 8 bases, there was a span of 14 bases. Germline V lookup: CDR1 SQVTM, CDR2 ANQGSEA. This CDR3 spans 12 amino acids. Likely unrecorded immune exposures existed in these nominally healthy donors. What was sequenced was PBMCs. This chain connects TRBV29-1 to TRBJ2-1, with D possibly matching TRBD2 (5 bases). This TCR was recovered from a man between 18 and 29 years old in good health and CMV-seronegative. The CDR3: CSVILAVDEQFF. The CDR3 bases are TGCAGCGTGATTCTAGCCGTAGATGAGCAGTTCTTC.